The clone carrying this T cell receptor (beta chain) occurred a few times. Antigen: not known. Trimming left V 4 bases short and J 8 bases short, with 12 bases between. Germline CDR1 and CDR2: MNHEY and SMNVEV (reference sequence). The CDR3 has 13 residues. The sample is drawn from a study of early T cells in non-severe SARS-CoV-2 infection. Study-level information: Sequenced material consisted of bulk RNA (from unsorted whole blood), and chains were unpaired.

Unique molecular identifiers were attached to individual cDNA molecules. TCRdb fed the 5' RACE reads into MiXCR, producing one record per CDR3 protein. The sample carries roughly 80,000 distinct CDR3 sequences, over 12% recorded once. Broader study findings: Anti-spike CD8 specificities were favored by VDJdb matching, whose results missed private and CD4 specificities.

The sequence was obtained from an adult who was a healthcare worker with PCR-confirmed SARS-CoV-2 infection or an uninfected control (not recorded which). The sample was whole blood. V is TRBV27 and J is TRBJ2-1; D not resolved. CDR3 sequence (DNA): TGTGCCAGCAGTTATGTGGGCTCCGATGAGCAGTTCTTC. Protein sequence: CASSYVGSDEQFF.